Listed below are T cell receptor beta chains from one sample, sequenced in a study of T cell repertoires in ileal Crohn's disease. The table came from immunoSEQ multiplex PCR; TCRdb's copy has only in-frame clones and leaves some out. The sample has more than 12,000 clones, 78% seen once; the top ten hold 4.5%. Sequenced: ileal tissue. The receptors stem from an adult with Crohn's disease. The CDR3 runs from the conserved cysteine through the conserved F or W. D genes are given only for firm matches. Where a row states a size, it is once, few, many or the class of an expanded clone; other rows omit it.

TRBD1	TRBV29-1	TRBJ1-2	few	TGCAGCGTTGAAACACAGGGGTCGGGCTACACCTTC	CSVETQGSGYTF
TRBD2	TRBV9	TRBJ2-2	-	TGTGCCAGCAGCGTTACTAGCGGGGGGGCGTCCGGGGAGCTGTTTTTT	CASSVTSGGASGELFF
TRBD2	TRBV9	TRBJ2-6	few	TGTGCCAGCAGCGACCCCCGGGGCGGGGGGGCCCTTGGGGCCAACGTCCTGACTTTC	CASSDPRGGGALGANVLTF
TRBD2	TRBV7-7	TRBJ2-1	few	TGTGCTAGCAGCTTAGGTCGGGGGGGGGCTGAGCAGTTCTTC	CASSLGRGGAEQFF
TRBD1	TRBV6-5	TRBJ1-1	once	TGTGCCAGCAGCACAACAGGGGGCTGGATCACTGAAGCTTTCTTT	CASSTTGGWITEAFF
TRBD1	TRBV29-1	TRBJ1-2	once	TGCAGCGTAGGAACCGGGACAGCGAACTATGGCTACACCTTC	CSVGTGTANYGYTF
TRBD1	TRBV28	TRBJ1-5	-	TGTGCCAGCAGTTTAACCCGGACAGGGTGGGGCAATCAGCCCCAGCATTTT	CASSLTRTGWGNQPQHF
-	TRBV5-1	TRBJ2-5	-	TGCGCCAGCAGCTTCCCCCGGGAGACCCAGTACTTC	CASSFPRETQYF
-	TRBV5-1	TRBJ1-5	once	TGCGCCAGCAGCTTGTACGACAGTCTCAATCAGCCCCAGCATTTT	CASSLYDSLNQPQHF
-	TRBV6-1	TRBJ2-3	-	TGTGCCAGCAGAAATCCGGATACGCAGTATTTT	CASRNPDTQYF